This is a list of T cell receptor beta chains from one sample in a study of T-cell reconstitution after alpha-beta-depleted transplantation in children. TCRdb reprocessed the PCR reads with MiXCR, giving one entry per CDR3 protein. This table holds 100,000 to 120,000 distinct CDR3 sequences, 5% to 8% found once. Sequencing used PBMCs, mostly from graft donor cells, obtained 360 days after TCRalphabeta/CD19-depleted stem cell transplant. The receptors were sampled from a male patient between 2 and 10 years old who had a stem cell transplant for acute lymphoblastic leukemia, so the T cells may come from the graft donor. Both conserved end residues are part of each CDR3. The D gene is left open where the match is weak. Size values are once, few and many counts, or a class for expanded clones, and some rows have none.

DNA	CDR3	D	V	J	size
TGTGCCAGCAGCTTCCTGCCGGGACAGGGATACAATGAGCAGTTCTTC	CASSFLPGQGYNEQFF	TRBD1	TRBV7-6	TRBJ2-1	many
TGCAGCGTGCACAGCTCCTACAATGAGCAGTTCTTC	CSVHSSYNEQFF	NA	TRBV29-1	TRBJ2-1	NA
TGTGCCAGCAGTTACCAAGGGGATCAAGAGACCCAGTACTTC	CASSYQGDQETQYF	NA	TRBV6-5	TRBJ2-5	few
TGTGCCAGCTCGCTGCTCCTCTCCTATAATTCACCCCTCCACTTT	CASSLLLSYNSPLHF	NA	TRBV18	TRBJ1-6	many
TGTGCCAGCAGCTTTCCGGACAGCCTCAACATTCAGTACTTC	CASSFPDSLNIQYF	NA	TRBV7-9	TRBJ2-4	many
TGTGCCAGCAGCCAAGATTGGGGCAGGGATAGCAATCAGCCCCAGCATTTT	CASSQDWGRDSNQPQHF	NA	TRBV4-2	TRBJ1-5	many
TGTGCCAGCACTTCGACTAGCGAGGCCTACGAGCAGTACTTC	CASTSTSEAYEQYF	TRBD2	TRBV27	TRBJ2-7	many
TGCAGTGCTAGAGGAGATTACAATCAGCCCCAGCATTTT	CSARGDYNQPQHF	NA	TRBV20-1	TRBJ1-5	NA
TGCGCCAGCAGGCGGACACAGACAGCAGATACGCAGTATTTT	CASRRTQTADTQYF	NA	TRBV4-3	TRBJ2-3	many
TGTGCCAGCAGCTTGGGAGGGGTTAGCGGGAGATTATATTGGTTCTTC	CASSLGGVSGRLYWFF	TRBD2	TRBV5-5	TRBJ2-1	NA